This note documents a single T cell receptor (beta chain) sequence. The antigen is unknown. The sample is drawn from a study of CD8 T cells in Susac syndrome. The study's findings and limits: The study conceded that its TCR sequencing and HLA analysis involved relatively few individuals.

The RNA input was about 0.5 to 1 ug, and it was reverse transcribed with random hexamers. Amplification of TCR beta CDR3 spanned 54 Vbeta and 13 Jbeta via immunoSEQ multiplex PCR. Each CDR3 protein is one row after TCRdb ran MiXCR on the immunoSEQ multiplex PCR reads. Among about 160,000 distinct CDR3 sequences listed, around 95% were seen once. TCR beta from blood CD8+ and CD4+ T cells was sequenced. The healthy controls were matched to patients by age and sex. The germline CDR1 and CDR2 sequences are MDHEN and SYDVKM. J gave up 7 bases and V 6 bases, and 6 bases lay outside the gene matches. CDR3 length: 14 residues.

V gene TRBV28 combines with J gene TRBJ2-3; TRBD2 aligns across 11 bases. The sample was CD4+ T cells from PBMCs. The TCR sequence derives from a human donor in good health. CDR3 coding DNA: TGTGCCAGCAGCCTAGCGGGGGGCGAACATACGCAGTATTTT. Amino acid sequence: CASSLAGGEHTQYF.